The subject of this entry is one TCR beta chain. No antigen is known for it. The CDR3 totals 15 residues. The germline gives CDR1 SGHRS, CDR2 YFSETQ. TCRdb reprocessed the 5' RACE reads, keeping one entry per CDR3 protein, no DNA. In all, the sample yields about 450,000 distinct CDR3 sequences. The data were taken from a study of monozygotic twins with inflammatory bowel disease. Broader study findings: No one strong IBD-associated signal or clonotype was supported. Resolution of different T cell subtypes was not achieved.

What was sequenced was blood. This chain links TRBV5-1 with TRBJ2-3; TCRdb outputs TRBD2, but without DNA this stays unchecked. The source is a human donor with ulcerative colitis or Crohn's disease, or a healthy co-twin of an affected twin (not recorded which). CDR3 sequence reads: CASSRSSGGADTQYF.